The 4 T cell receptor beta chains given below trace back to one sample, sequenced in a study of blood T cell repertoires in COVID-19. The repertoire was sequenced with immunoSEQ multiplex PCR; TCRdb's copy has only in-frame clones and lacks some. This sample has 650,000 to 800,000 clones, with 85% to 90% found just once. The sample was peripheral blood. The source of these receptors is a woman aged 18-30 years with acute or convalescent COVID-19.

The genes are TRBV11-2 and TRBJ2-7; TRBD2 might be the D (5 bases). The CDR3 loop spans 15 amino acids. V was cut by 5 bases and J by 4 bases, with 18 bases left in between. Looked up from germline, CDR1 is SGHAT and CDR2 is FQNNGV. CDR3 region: CASSHLRGVGYEQYF. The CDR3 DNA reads TGTGCCAGCAGCCACCTCCGGGGAGTAGGATACGAGCAGTACTTC.

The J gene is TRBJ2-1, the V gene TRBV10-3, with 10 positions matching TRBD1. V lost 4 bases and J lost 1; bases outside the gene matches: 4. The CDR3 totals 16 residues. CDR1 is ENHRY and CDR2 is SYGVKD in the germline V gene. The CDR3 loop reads CAISGGQGESYNEQFF. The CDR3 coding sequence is TGTGCCATCAGTGGAGGACAGGGGGAGTCCTACAATGAGCAGTTCTTC.

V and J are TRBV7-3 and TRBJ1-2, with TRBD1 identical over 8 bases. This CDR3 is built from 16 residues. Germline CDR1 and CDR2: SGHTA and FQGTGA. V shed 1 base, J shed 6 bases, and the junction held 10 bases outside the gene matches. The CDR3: CASSLNLNRGDHGYTF. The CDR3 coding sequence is TGTGCCAGCAGCTTAAATCTCAACAGGGGGGATCATGGCTACACCTTC.

CDR3 coding DNA: TGCAGCGTTGTAGATGGCTACACCTTC. Translation: CSVVDGYTF. The chain is built from TRBV29-1 and TRBJ1-2; D is ambiguous. This CDR3 comprises 9 residues. The V end lost 4 bases, the J end lost 6 bases, and 3 bases lay between the germline ends. Germline V gene sequence: CDR1 SQVTM, CDR2 ANQGSEA.